What follows are 6 T cell receptor beta chains derived from one specimen sequenced in a study. Using its own MiXCR run on the RT-PCR reads, TCRdb lists one record per CDR3 protein. The table includes about 680,000 distinct CDR3 sequences, 11% to 15% detected once. Sequenced sample: memory CD4+ T cells from blood. These receptors were taken from a female donor in good health, serving as a healthy control.

V is TRBV11-2 and J is TRBJ2-1; 10 positions agree with TRBD2. Trimming removed 1 base from V and 9 bases from J; junction bases left unmatched: 9. CDR1 is SGHAT and CDR2 is FQNNGV in the germline V gene. The CDR3 runs 16 residues. CDR3 sequence reads: CASSLASGRAGVEQFF. The CDR3 DNA is TGTGCCAGCAGCTTAGCCAGCGGGAGGGCCGGGGTTGAGCAGTTCTTC. Based on the CDR3 plus reference TRBV11-2 and TRBJ2-1, the full variable domain is EAGVAQSPRYKIIEKRQSVAFWCNPISGHATLYWYQQILGQGPKLLIQFQNNGVVDDSQLPKDRFSAERLKGVDSTLKIQPAKLEDSAVYLCASSLASGRAGVEQFFGPGTRLTVL.

In its sample, this clonotype was seen a few times. The rearrangement joins TRBV20-1 to TRBJ1-2, with D tentatively TRBD1 (6 bases). CDR1 DFQATT and CDR2 SNEGSKA come from the germline V gene (reference sequence). The CDR3 totals 15 residues. Trimming shortened V by 4 bases and J by 2 bases, and 17 bases separated the two germline ends. The CDR3 sequence is CSATPPGGTNYGYTF. The DNA of the CDR3 is TGCAGTGCTACTCCCCCCGGGGGGACAAACTATGGCTACACCTTC.

This clonotype was seen at least ten times. The chain carries TRBV6-1 and TRBJ2-7, with 8 bases matching TRBD2. CDR3 size: 15 residues. Germline lookup yields CDR1 MNHNS and CDR2 SASEGT. Germline trimming cut 4 bases from V and 5 bases from J; bases unmatched to any gene: 10. The CDR3 DNA reads TGTGCCAGCAGTGTTAGCGGGAACGACTTCGACGAGCAGTACTTC. Translation: CASSVSGNDFDEQYF.

At least ten counts were recorded for this clonotype. The chain carries TRBV10-3 and TRBJ1-6; 7 bases agree with TRBD1. This CDR3 region has 17 residues. Germline V gene lookup returns CDR1 ENHRY and CDR2 SYGVKD. The V gene end was trimmed by 5 bases and the J gene end by 9 bases; junction bases not matched to a gene: 16. DNA for the CDR3: TGTGCCATCAGTCCTTATCAACAAGGGGGCCAGGGTTCACCCCTCCACTTT. Translation gives CAISPYQQGGQGSPLHF.

The DNA of the CDR3 is TGTGCCAGCAGTACCGGGACAGGGGACAGCTCCTACAATGAGCAGTTCTTC. Its protein product is CASSTGTGDSSYNEQFF. The gene calls are TRBV6-5 and TRBJ2-1; TRBD1 matches at 10 bases. Per the germline V gene, CDR1 is MNHEY and CDR2 is SVGAGI. J lost 0 bases, V lost 5 bases, and 7 bases had no gene match. This CDR3 comprises 17 residues.

The chain joins TRBV30 to TRBJ2-2; 8 bases map to TRBD2. CDR1 GTSNPN and CDR2 SVGIG come from the germline V gene (reference sequence). The ends lost 2 bases at V and 7 bases at J; junction bases unmatched: 3. This CDR3 is 13 amino acids long. The CDR3 spells CAWSTSGRGELFF. In DNA, the CDR3 is TGTGCCTGGAGTACTAGCGGCCGCGGGGAGCTGTTTTTT.